These 20 T cell receptor beta chains were sequenced from one sample in a study of siplizumab effects on memory and regulatory T cells. Sequencing was performed with immunoSEQ multiplex PCR; in TCRdb, only in-frame clones are kept and a portion is missing. In the table there are about 64,000 clones, roughly 96% of which are singletons. Sequenced: naive CD8+ T cells sorted from blood. The receptors shown here come from a human donor in good health.

The chain carries TRBV23-1 and TRBJ2-2; TRBD1 might be the D (5 bases). TRBV23-1 is an ORF, and what it does is uncertain. This CDR3 region has 16 residues. The ends were cut back, 0 bases at V and 0 bases at J, with 8 bases in the middle. CDR3 nucleotides: TGCGCCAGCAGTCAATCGGGGCACTCGAACACCGGGGAGCTGTTTTTT. This sequence encodes CASSQSGHSNTGELFF.

The chain has TRBV2 and TRBJ2-5, with a weak D call TRBD2 (6 bases). This CDR3 has 15 amino acids. V gave up 3 bases and J gave up 5 bases, with 16 bases separating them. Germline lookup yields CDR1 SNHLY and CDR2 FYNNEI. The CDR3 sequence is CASSDLTGSGETQYF. CDR3 nucleotide sequence: TGTGCCAGCAGTGACTTAACCGGGAGTGGGGAGACCCAGTACTTC.

This clone was detected only once. The chain is built from TRBV27 and TRBJ2-3; D not certain. V lost 3 bases and J lost 5, with 12 bases in between. From germline, CDR1 is MNHEY and CDR2 SMNVEV (reference sequence). CDR3 size: 14 residues. The CDR3 nucleotides read TGTGCCAGCAGTTTCGGGTTAAAGTTAGATACGCAGTATTTT. Protein sequence: CASSFGLKLDTQYF.

This clone was found once. The chain carries TRBV4-3 and TRBJ1-1, with no clear D. Trimming removed 6 bases from V and 1 base from J, with 9 bases in between. Germline CDR1 LGHNA, CDR2 YSLEER. This CDR3 has 13 residues. CDR3 region: CASRVGKNTEAFF. The CDR3 DNA sequence: TGCGCCAGCAGAGTAGGAAAGAACACTGAAGCTTTCTTT.

V usage is TRBV23-1 and J usage is TRBJ1-5, with a tentative D call TRBD1 (6 bases). TRBV23-1 is an ORF; its function is uncertain. The CDR3 covers 14 residues. V was clipped by 0 bases and J by 9 bases, with 12 bases between them. The CDR3 sequence is CASSQSTTGGPQHF. CDR3 bases: TGCGCCAGCAGTCAATCCACGACAGGCGGGCCCCAGCATTTT.

This clone showed up just once. CDR3: CAWSPPLGVRDTQYF. CDR3 bases: TGTGCCTGGAGTCCCCCCCTCGGGGTCAGGGATACGCAGTATTTT. The genes are TRBV30 and TRBJ2-3, with a possible D match to TRBD2 (5 bases). CDR1 GTSNPN and CDR2 SVGIG come from the germline V gene (reference sequence). Deletions cut 2 bases from V and 6 bases from J, with 18 bases between. The CDR3 sequence is 15 residues long.

J is TRBJ1-1 and V is TRBV7-9, with D perhaps TRBD1 (5 bases). The V end lost 5 bases, the J end lost 11 bases, and 12 bases lay between the germline ends. Germline V gene data show CDR1 as SEHNR and CDR2 as FQNEAQ (reference sequence). This CDR3 region has 11 residues. The CDR3 is CASSDRGWAFF. DNA for the CDR3: TGTGCCAGCAGCGACAGAGGGTGGGCTTTCTTT.

This chain connects TRBV7-2 to TRBJ2-3, with 9 bases aligning to TRBD2. The ends lost 2 bases at V and 1 base at J; junction bases unmatched: 7. CDR1 and CDR2 (germline): SGHTA, FQGNSA. The CDR3 covers 17 residues. As DNA, the CDR3 is TGTGCCAGCAGCTTATTAGCGGGGGCTGCGGGCACAGATACGCAGTATTTT. Residues: CASSLLAGAAGTDTQYF.

The CDR3 protein is CATGGRGMEPQHF. The CDR3 nucleotides are TGTGCCACGGGGGGGCGTGGGATGGAGCCCCAGCATTTT. The chain is built from TRBV15 and TRBJ1-5; weak D call: TRBD1 (6 bases). Trimming cost V 9 bases and J 8 bases, with 17 bases left between them. The CDR3 is 13 amino acids. CDR1 LNHNV and CDR2 YYDKDF come from the germline V gene (reference sequence).

The chain links TRBV5-1 to TRBJ2-5; a possible D gene is TRBD2 (6 bases). Trimming cost V 4 bases and J 5 bases, with 15 bases left between them. This CDR3 is built from 14 residues. Germline CDR1 and CDR2: SGHRS and YFSETQ. The CDR3 loop reads CASSPGTLEETQYF. In DNA form, the CDR3 reads TGCGCCAGCAGCCCGGGGACTCTTGAGGAGACCCAGTACTTC.

This clone was observed once. The genes are TRBV4-3 and TRBJ2-5; no reliable D call. The germline gives CDR1 LGHNA, CDR2 YSLEER. Trimming took 0 bases from V and 0 from J, leaving 14 bases between them. The CDR3 runs to 17 residues. CDR3 loop: CASSQDAVVAYQETQYF. The CDR3 DNA follows: TGCGCCAGCAGCCAAGACGCGGTGGTGGCGTACCAAGAGACCCAGTACTTC.

The chain joins TRBV4-1 to TRBJ1-1; no reliable D call. Between the trimmed V and J ends, which lost 0 bases and 6 bases, there was a span of 5 bases. Germline assignment: CDR1 MGHRA and CDR2 YSYEKL. The CDR3 runs to 12 residues. CDR3 sequence (DNA): TGCGCCAGCAGCCAAGAACCGGCTGAAGCTTTCTTT. It yields the protein CASSQEPAEAFF.

The CDR3 protein is CASSQMGQGSNQPQHF. DNA for the CDR3: TGCGCCAGCAGCCAAATGGGACAGGGTAGCAATCAGCCCCAGCATTTT. The V gene is TRBV4-3, the J gene TRBJ1-5, with 9 bases that match TRBD1. Losses at the gene ends were 2 bases for V and 0 bases for J; bases not matched to a gene: 2. CDR1 LGHNA and CDR2 YSLEER come from the germline V gene. This CDR3 contains 16 residues.

The V and J genes are TRBV7-9 and TRBJ1-1; D possibly corresponds to TRBD1 (5 bases). The germline V gene encodes CDR1 SEHNR and CDR2 FQNEAQ (reference sequence). This CDR3 region has 15 residues. V gave up 4 bases and J gave up 0 bases, with 12 bases separating them. The CDR3 reads CASSSPDIMNTEAFF. Here the CDR3 DNA reads TGTGCCAGCAGCTCTCCGGACATCATGAACACTGAAGCTTTCTTT.

This clone was recorded only once. The V gene is TRBV9, the J gene TRBJ2-2; D uncertain. Germline CDR1 reads SGDLS; CDR2 reads YYNGEE. V lost 4 bases and J lost 6, with 7 bases in between. CDR3 size: 12 residues. CDR3 in amino acids: CASSSIPGELFF. Written as DNA, the CDR3 is TGTGCCAGCAGCTCTATCCCCGGGGAGCTGTTTTTT. The whole variable domain, remainder taken from reference TRBV9 and TRBJ2-2, is DSGVTQTPKHLITATGQRVTLRCSPRSGDLSVYWYQQSLDQGLQFLIQYYNGEERAKGNILERFSAQQFPDLHSELNLSSLELGDSALYFCASSSIPGELFFGEGSRLTVL.

This chain connects TRBV2 to TRBJ2-3; 15 positions agree with TRBD2. Per the germline V gene, CDR1 is SNHLY and CDR2 is FYNNEI. The V segment lost 5 bases and the J segment 8 bases; nucleotides outside the gene matches: 8. The CDR3 runs to 16 residues. The DNA of the CDR3 is TGTGCCAGCAGTATGGGGACTAGCGGGGGGCCAGTTACGCAGTATTTT. It translates to CASSMGTSGGPVTQYF.

The chain uses TRBV9 and TRBJ2-3; 12 bases match TRBD2. The CDR3 covers 15 residues. Trimming removed 4 bases from V and 6 bases from J; junction bases left unmatched: 6. The V gene's germline CDR1 is SGDLS and CDR2 YYNGEE. CDR3 in DNA: TGTGCCAGCAGCCCTAGCGGGGGGGCCTCCGATACGCAGTATTTT. This translates into CASSPSGGASDTQYF. The complete variable domain, with remaining parts taken from reference TRBV9 and TRBJ2-3, reads DSGVTQTPKHLITATGQRVTLRCSPRSGDLSVYWYQQSLDQGLQFLIQYYNGEERAKGNILERFSAQQFPDLHSELNLSSLELGDSALYFCASSPSGGASDTQYFGPGTRLTVL.

The rearrangement links TRBV19 to TRBJ2-2; TRBD2 is a possible D gene (5 bases). Germline V gene data show CDR1 as LNHDA and CDR2 as SQIVND (reference sequence). The CDR3 contains 15 residues. Trimming removed 3 bases at V and 4 bases at J, with 12 bases between. CDR3 in amino acids: CASSIGLAGTGELFF. The CDR3 nucleotides are TGTGCCAGTAGTATCGGGCTAGCCGGCACCGGGGAGCTGTTTTTT.

CDR3 amino acids: CASSAPLAEAFF. CDR3 bases: TGTGCCAGCAGTGCCCCATTAGCTGAAGCTTTCTTT. The chain carries TRBV6-1 and TRBJ1-1; D is unclear. The CDR3 consists of 12 residues. Germline-derived CDR1 and CDR2 are MNHNS and SASEGT. V was clipped by 4 bases and J by 6 bases, with 9 bases between them.

CDR3 DNA sequence: TGTGCCAGCAGTTATGGGACAGTCTACGAGCAGTACTTC. Residues: CASSYGTVYEQYF. The gene calls are TRBV6-5 and TRBJ2-7, with TRBD1 matching 7 bases. CDR3 length equals 13 residues. CDR1 is MNHEY and CDR2 is SVGAGI in the germline V gene. V shed 3 bases and J 3 bases; nucleotides not matched to a gene: 2.